The clone carrying this T cell receptor (beta chain) occurred many times. Investigators excluded patients with uncontrolled infection, other autoimmune disease, pregnancy or lactation. Diagnosis relied on clinical symptoms, serum thyroxine and TRAb, thyroid ultrasound and orbital computed tomography. RNA transcripts were the template for amplifying TCR beta CDR3 regions. HTBI primers drove first-round RT-PCR of the TCR CDR3. TCRdb re-called the multiplex PCR reads through MiXCR, storing one row per CDR3 protein. The sample lists roughly 93,000 distinct CDR3 sequences, approximately 40% occurring once. The sample comes from a study of T cells in Graves' hyperthyroidism and ophthalmopathy. The CDR3 length is 13 residues. V shed 10 bases and J shed 2 bases, with 14 bases lying between them. Germline V lookup: CDR1 ENHRY, CDR2 SYGVKD.

This TCR was recovered from a woman aged 25 to 39 with Graves' hyperthyroidism. The material sequenced was peripheral blood or thyroid tissue (not recorded which). The chain employs TRBV10-3 and TRBJ1-1; D is unresolved. CDR3 bases: TGTGCCACGCTGACCGGACCCAACACTGAAGCTTTCTTT. Amino acids: CATLTGPNTEAFF.